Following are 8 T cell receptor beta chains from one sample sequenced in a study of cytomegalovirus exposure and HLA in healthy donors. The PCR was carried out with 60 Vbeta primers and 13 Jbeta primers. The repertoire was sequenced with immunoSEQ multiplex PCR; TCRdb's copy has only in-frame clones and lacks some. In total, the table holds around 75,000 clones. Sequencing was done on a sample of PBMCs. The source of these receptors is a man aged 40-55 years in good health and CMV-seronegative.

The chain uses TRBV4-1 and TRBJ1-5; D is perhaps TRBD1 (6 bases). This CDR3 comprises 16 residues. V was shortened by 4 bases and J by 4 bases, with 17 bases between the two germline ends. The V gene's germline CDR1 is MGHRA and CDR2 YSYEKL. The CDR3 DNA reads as TGCGCCAGCAGCCTCCACCTTTCAGGGGATAATCAGCCCCAGCATTTT. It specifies CASSLHLSGDNQPQHF.

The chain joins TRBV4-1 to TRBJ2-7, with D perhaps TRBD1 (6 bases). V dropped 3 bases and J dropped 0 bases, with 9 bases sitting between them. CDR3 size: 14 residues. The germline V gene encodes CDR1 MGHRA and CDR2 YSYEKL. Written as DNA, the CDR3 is TGCGCCAGCAGCCACCACAGGGCCTCCTACGAGCAGTACTTC. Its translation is CASSHHRASYEQYF.

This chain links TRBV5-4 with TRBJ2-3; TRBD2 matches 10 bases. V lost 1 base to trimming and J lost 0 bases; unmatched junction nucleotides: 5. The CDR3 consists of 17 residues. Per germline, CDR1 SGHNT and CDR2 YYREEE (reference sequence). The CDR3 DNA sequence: TGTGCCAGCAGCTTGCGGCTAGCGGGAGTAAGCACAGATACGCAGTATTTT. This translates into CASSLRLAGVSTDTQYF. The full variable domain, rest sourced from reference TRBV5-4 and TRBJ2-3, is ETGVTQSPTHLIKTRGQQVTLRCSSQSGHNTVSWYQQALGQGPQFIFQYYREEENGRGNFPPRFSGLQFPNYSSELNVNALELDDSALYLCASSLRLAGVSTDTQYFGPGTRLTVL.

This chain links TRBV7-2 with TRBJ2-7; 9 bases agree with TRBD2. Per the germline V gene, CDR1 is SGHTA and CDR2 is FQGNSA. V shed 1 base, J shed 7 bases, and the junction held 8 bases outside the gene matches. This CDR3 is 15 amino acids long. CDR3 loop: CASSLGAGGLEEQYF. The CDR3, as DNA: TGTGCCAGCAGCTTAGGGGCGGGGGGGCTGGAAGAGCAGTACTTC.

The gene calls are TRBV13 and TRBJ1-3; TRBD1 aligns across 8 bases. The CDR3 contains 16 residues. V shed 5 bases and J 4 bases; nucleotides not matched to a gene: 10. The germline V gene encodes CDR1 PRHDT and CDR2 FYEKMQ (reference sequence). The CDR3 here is CASSQNPTGAGNTIYF. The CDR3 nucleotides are TGTGCCAGCAGCCAAAACCCGACAGGGGCGGGAAACACCATATATTTT.

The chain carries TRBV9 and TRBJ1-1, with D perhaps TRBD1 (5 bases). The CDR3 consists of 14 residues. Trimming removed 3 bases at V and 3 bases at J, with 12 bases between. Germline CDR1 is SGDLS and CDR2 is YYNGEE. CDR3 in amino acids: CASSASGMDTEAFF. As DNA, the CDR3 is TGTGCCAGCAGCGCCTCAGGGATGGACACTGAAGCTTTCTTT.

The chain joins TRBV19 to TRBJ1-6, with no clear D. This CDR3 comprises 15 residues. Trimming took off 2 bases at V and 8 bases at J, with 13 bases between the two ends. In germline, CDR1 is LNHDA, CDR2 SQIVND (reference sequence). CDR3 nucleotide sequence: TGTGCCAGTAGTATAACGGCTTACGGGGATTCACCCCTCCACTTT. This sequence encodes CASSITAYGDSPLHF.

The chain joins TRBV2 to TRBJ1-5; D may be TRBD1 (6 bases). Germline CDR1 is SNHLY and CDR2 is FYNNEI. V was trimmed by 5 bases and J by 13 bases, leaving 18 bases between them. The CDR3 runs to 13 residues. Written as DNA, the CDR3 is TGTGCCAGCAGTCGCGACTATTTACAGGGACAGCATTTT. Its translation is CASSRDYLQGQHF.